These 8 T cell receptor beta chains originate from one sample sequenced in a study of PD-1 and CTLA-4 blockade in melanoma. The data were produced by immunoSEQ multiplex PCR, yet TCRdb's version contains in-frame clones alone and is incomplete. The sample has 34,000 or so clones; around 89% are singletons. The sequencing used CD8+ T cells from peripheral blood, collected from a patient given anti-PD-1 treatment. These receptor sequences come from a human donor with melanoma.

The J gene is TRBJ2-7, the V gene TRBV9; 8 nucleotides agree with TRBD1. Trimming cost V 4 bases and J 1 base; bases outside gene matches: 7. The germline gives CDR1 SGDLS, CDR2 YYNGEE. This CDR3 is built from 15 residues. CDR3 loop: CASSPLGTGSYEQYF. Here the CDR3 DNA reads TGTGCCAGCAGCCCCTTAGGGACAGGTTCCTACGAGCAGTACTTC.

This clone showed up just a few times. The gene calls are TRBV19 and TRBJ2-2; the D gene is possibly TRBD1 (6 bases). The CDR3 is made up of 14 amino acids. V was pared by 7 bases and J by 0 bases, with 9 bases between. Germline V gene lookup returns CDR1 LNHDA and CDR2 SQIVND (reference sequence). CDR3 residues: CASTNRANTGELFF. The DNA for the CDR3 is TGTGCCAGTACAAACAGGGCGAACACCGGGGAGCTGTTTTTT.

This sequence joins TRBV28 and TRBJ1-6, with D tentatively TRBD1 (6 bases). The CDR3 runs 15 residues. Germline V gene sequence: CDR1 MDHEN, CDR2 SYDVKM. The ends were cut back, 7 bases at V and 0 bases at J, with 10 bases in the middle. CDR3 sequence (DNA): TGTGCCAGCATGGGGGCCAGCTCCTATAATTCACCCCTCCACTTT. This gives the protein CASMGASSYNSPLHF.

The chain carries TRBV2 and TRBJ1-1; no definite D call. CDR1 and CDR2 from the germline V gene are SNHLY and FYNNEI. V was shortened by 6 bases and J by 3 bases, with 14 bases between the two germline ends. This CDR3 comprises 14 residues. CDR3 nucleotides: TGTGCCAGCAGATGGACGGATGGTGACACTGAAGCTTTCTTT. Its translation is CASRWTDGDTEAFF. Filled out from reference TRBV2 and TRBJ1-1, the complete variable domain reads EPEVTQTPSHQVTQMGQEVILRCVPISNHLYFYWYRQILGQKVEFLVSFYNNEISEKSEIFDDQFSVERPDGSNFTLKIRSTKLEDSAMYFCASRWTDGDTEAFFGQGTRLTVV.

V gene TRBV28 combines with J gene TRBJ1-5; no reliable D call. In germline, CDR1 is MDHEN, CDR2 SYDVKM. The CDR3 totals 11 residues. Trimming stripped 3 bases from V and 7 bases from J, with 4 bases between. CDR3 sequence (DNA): TGTGCCAGCAGTTTCGACCAGCCCCAGCATTTT. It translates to CASSFDQPQHF.

The CDR3 sequence: CASRRGQPNEKLFF. The CDR3 DNA follows: TGTGCCAGCAGGAGGGGACAGCCTAATGAAAAACTGTTTTTT. The rearrangement links TRBV27 to TRBJ1-4; 7 bases agree with TRBD1. The CDR3 is made up of 14 amino acids. The germline CDR1 and CDR2 sequences are MNHEY and SMNVEV (reference sequence). With V trimmed by 6 bases and J by 3 bases, 4 bases remained unmatched.

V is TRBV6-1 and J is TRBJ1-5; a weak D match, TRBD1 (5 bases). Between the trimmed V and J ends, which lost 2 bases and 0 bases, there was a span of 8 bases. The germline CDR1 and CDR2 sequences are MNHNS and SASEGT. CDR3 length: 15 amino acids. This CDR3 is CASSETDSSNQPQHF. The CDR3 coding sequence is TGTGCCAGCAGTGAAACCGACAGTAGCAATCAGCCCCAGCATTTT.

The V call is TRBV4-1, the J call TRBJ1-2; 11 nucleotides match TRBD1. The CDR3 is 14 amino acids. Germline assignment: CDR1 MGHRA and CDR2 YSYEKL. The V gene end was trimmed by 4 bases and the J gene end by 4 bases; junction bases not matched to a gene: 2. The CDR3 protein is CASSPDRGLYGYTF. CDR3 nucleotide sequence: TGCGCCAGCAGCCCGGACAGGGGGCTCTATGGCTACACCTTC.